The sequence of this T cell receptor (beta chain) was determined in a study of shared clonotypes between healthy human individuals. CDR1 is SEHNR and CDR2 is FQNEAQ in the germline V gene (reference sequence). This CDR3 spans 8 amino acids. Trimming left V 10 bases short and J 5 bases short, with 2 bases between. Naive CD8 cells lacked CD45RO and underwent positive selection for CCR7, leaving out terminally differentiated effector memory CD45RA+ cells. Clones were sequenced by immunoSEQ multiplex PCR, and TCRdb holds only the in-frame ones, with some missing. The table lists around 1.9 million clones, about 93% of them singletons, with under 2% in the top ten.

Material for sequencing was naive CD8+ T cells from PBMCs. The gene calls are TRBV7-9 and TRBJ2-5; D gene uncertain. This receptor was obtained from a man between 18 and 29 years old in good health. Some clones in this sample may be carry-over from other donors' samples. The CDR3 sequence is CAIETQYF. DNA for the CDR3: TGTGCCATCGAGACCCAGTACTTC.